One and the same sample provided the 20 T cell receptor beta chains below, sequenced in a study of human versus mouse CDR3 diversity and MHC coevolution. The table came from immunoSEQ multiplex PCR; TCRdb's copy has only in-frame clones and leaves some out. The table shows roughly 80,000 clones, with approximately 92% occurring only once. Sequenced sample: naive CD4+ T cells from blood. Subset meaning: CD45RO-negative CD62L-positive naive CD4 T cells. These receptor sequences come from a person aged 30 to 70 in good health.

The gene calls are TRBV7-2 and TRBJ1-1, with a weak D call TRBD1 (6 bases). Germline values: CDR1 SGHTA, CDR2 FQGNSA. The CDR3 extends over 15 amino acids. Trimming pared 5 bases from V and 0 bases from J, leaving 13 bases between. As DNA, the CDR3 is TGTGCCAGCAGCCCGGGGGGGGGCATGAACACTGAAGCTTTCTTT. This translates into CASSPGGGMNTEAFF.

J is TRBJ1-1 and V is TRBV7-9; 10 bases are a match to TRBD1. The CDR3 is 17 residues long. Germline CDR1 and CDR2: SEHNR and FQNEAQ (reference sequence). Losses at the gene ends were 5 bases for V and 5 bases for J; bases not matched to a gene: 14. For the CDR3, the DNA is TGTGCCAGCAGCGTTACGCCACAGGGACAGGGGAGGACTGAAGCTTTCTTT. It codes for CASSVTPQGQGRTEAFF.

The chain couples TRBV7-8 to TRBJ2-5; 14 bases map to TRBD2. With V trimmed by 4 bases and J by 7 bases, 2 bases remained unmatched. Per germline, CDR1 SGHVS and CDR2 FQNEAQ. This CDR3 contains 14 residues. The CDR3 is CASSWGTSGGTQYF. The CDR3, as DNA: TGTGCCAGCAGCTGGGGGACTAGCGGGGGGACCCAGTACTTC.

This chain uses TRBV6-4 with TRBJ2-7; 8 bases line up with TRBD1. Germline lookup yields CDR1 MRHNA and CDR2 SNTAGT. J lost 6 bases, V lost 3 bases, and 7 bases had no gene match. This CDR3 comprises 14 residues. DNA for the CDR3: TGTGCCAGCAGTGAAGGTCAGGGGGCGTTCGAGCAGTACTTC. This translates into CASSEGQGAFEQYF.

V and J are TRBV30 and TRBJ1-1, with 7 bases matching TRBD1. Germline V gene sequence: CDR1 GTSNPN, CDR2 SVGIG (reference sequence). The CDR3 totals 16 residues. Trimming removed 0 bases from V and 4 bases from J; junction bases left unmatched: 11. The CDR3 DNA reads as TGTGCCTGGAGTGTAAGGACAGGTTTAGGTAGCACTGAAGCTTTCTTT. It yields the protein CAWSVRTGLGSTEAFF.

The J gene is TRBJ1-3, the V gene TRBV5-1; TRBD1 matches at 7 bases. This CDR3 has 15 residues. Germline-derived CDR1 and CDR2 are SGHRS and YFSETQ. Unmatched junction bases numbered 4, after V lost 4 bases and J lost 0 bases. Written as DNA, the CDR3 is TGCGCCAGCAGCGCTACAGGGGACTCTGGAAACACCATATATTTT. This sequence encodes CASSATGDSGNTIYF. Together with reference TRBV5-1 and TRBJ1-3, the CDR3 gives the full variable domain: KAGVTQTPRYLIKTRGQQVTLSCSPISGHRSVSWYQQTPGQGLQFLFEYFSETQRNKGNFPGRFSGRQFSNSRSEMNVSTLELGDSALYLCASSATGDSGNTIYFGEGSWLTVV.

This chain uses TRBV7-8 with TRBJ2-1; maybe TRBD1 (5 bases). Deletions cut 2 bases from V and 6 bases from J, with 11 bases between. Germline assignment: CDR1 SGHVS and CDR2 FQNEAQ. The CDR3 extends over 14 amino acids. The CDR3 bases are TGTGCCAGCAGCTTATCAGGGTTGGGCAATGAGCAGTTCTTC. Its translation: CASSLSGLGNEQFF.

The V and J genes are TRBV18 and TRBJ1-4, with 8 nucleotides matching TRBD1. Germline values: CDR1 KGHSH, CDR2 LQKENI. Losses at the gene ends were 3 bases for V and 2 bases for J; bases not matched to a gene: 2. The CDR3 is 15 amino acids. The CDR3 bases are TGTGCCAGCTCACCGGGGACAGGCACTAATGAAAAACTGTTTTTT. Its protein product is CASSPGTGTNEKLFF.

The V gene is TRBV2, the J gene TRBJ1-5; a possible D gene is TRBD1 (6 bases). The CDR3 contains 13 residues. Trimming removed 4 bases from V and 5 bases from J, with 9 bases in between. Germline V gene sequence: CDR1 SNHLY, CDR2 FYNNEI. The DNA for the CDR3 is TGTGCCAGCAGTGGAACAGGGTATCAGCCCCAGCATTTT. Translating gives CASSGTGYQPQHF.

The rearrangement joins TRBV20-1 to TRBJ1-2; no firm D call. Trimming removed 5 bases from V and 5 bases from J, with 9 bases in between. This CDR3 contains 11 residues. Germline V gene data show CDR1 as DFQATT and CDR2 as SNEGSKA (reference sequence). In DNA form, the CDR3 reads TGCAGTGCTCGTCGGGATTATGGCTACACCTTC. Translating it yields CSARRDYGYTF.

The chain's CDR3 is CASSQGPSGGSFSGANVLTF. The CDR3 DNA sequence: TGCGCCAGCAGCCAAGGCCCATCAGGGGGTTCCTTCTCTGGGGCCAACGTCCTGACTTTC. The rearrangement uses TRBV4-3 and TRBJ2-6, with 7 positions matching TRBD1. Trimming at V came to 1 base and at J to 0 bases, leaving 12 bases not matched to a gene. This CDR3 has 20 amino acids. Germline V CDR1 and CDR2: LGHNA, YSLEER.

The CDR3 spells CSGDTGNTGELFF. CDR3 DNA: TGCAGCGGTGACACAGGGAACACCGGGGAGCTGTTTTTT. The chain combines TRBV29-1 with TRBJ2-2; D perhaps matches TRBD1 (5 bases). The V end lost 7 bases, the J end lost 1 base, and 10 bases lay between the germline ends. The CDR3 spans 13 residues. Germline V gene sequence: CDR1 SQVTM, CDR2 ANQGSEA.

This chain links TRBV30 with TRBJ1-5, with a tentative D call TRBD1 (5 bases). Germline CDR1 is GTSNPN and CDR2 is SVGIG (reference sequence). The V gene lost 2 bases and the J gene lost 5 bases, with 10 bases spanning the gap. CDR3 length: 13 residues. The CDR3 loop reads CAWSRGGDQPQHF. The CDR3 DNA follows: TGTGCCTGGAGTAGGGGTGGGGATCAGCCCCAGCATTTT.

The chain uses TRBV28 and TRBJ2-7, with D possibly being TRBD2 (6 bases). Trimming stripped 3 bases from V and 4 bases from J, with 7 bases between. The germline gives CDR1 MDHEN, CDR2 SYDVKM. This CDR3 has 12 residues. CDR3 in amino acids: CASSLAGYEQYF. The CDR3 nucleotides read TGTGCCAGCAGTTTGGCGGGGTACGAGCAGTACTTC.

The rearrangement joins TRBV10-3 to TRBJ1-1; D is undetermined. Trimming stripped 11 bases from V and 2 bases from J, with 15 bases between. There are 13 residues in the CDR3. From germline, CDR1 is ENHRY and CDR2 SYGVKD. Here the CDR3 DNA reads TGTGCCGCCTGGGCACCAGAAAACACTGAAGCTTTCTTT. Protein product: CAAWAPENTEAFF.

The rearrangement links TRBV6-5 to TRBJ2-7, with a weak D call TRBD1 (6 bases). V lost 6 bases to trimming and J lost 3 bases, with 12 bases between them. Germline V gene data show CDR1 as MNHEY and CDR2 as SVGAGI. This CDR3 has 13 amino acids. The CDR3: CASSRDTGYEQYF. In nucleotides, the CDR3 is TGTGCCAGCAGCCGGGACACAGGCTACGAGCAGTACTTC.

The V call is TRBV27, the J call TRBJ2-1; 7 bases match TRBD2. V dropped 6 bases and J dropped 8; count of bases not matched to a gene: 16. Looked up from germline, CDR1 is MNHEY and CDR2 is SMNVEV (reference sequence). CDR3 size: 16 residues. CDR3 in DNA: TGTGCCAGCAGCCCCCCACGGGGGAGGGCCAGAGATGAGCAGTTCTTC. Its translation: CASSPPRGRARDEQFF.

The V call is TRBV11-3, the J call TRBJ2-2; possibly TRBD2 for D (5 bases). The V gene's germline CDR1 is SGHNT and CDR2 YENEEA. The CDR3 is made up of 13 amino acids. V lost 5 bases and J lost 6, with 10 bases in between. The CDR3 DNA follows: TGTGCCAGCAGCCGGGGAGATCCCGGGGAGCTGTTTTTT. Its protein is CASSRGDPGELFF.

V usage is TRBV4-3 and J usage is TRBJ1-1; the D gene is possibly TRBD1 (6 bases). Germline V CDR1 and CDR2: LGHNA, YSLEER. V shed 0 bases and J shed 2 bases, with 13 bases lying between them. The CDR3 covers 16 residues. The CDR3 bases are TGCGCCAGCAGCCAAGATAGGGGGGGCCTCAACACTGAAGCTTTCTTT. Translated: CASSQDRGGLNTEAFF.

The gene calls are TRBV2 and TRBJ2-1; no clear D. The germline V gene encodes CDR1 SNHLY and CDR2 FYNNEI. Trimming removed 5 bases from V and 5 bases from J, with 10 bases in between. This CDR3 region has 13 residues. Written as DNA, the CDR3 is TGTGCCAGCAGTCGAGGCAGAGACAATGAGCAGTTCTTC. This gives the protein CASSRGRDNEQFF.